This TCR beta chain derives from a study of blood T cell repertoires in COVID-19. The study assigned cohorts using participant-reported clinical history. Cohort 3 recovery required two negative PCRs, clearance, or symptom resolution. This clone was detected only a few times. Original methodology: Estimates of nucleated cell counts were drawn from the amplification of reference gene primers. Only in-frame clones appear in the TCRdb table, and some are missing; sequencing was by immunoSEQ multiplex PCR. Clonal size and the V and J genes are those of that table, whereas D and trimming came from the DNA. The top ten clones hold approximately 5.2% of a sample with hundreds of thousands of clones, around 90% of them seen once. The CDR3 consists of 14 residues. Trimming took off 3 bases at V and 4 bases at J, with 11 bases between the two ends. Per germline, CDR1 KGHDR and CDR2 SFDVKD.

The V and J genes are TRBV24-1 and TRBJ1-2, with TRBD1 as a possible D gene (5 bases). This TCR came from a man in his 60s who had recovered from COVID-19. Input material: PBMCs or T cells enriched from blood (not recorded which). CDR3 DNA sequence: TGTGCCACCAGTGATCACTCAGGGATCTATGGCTACACCTTC. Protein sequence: CATSDHSGIYGYTF.